One T cell receptor beta chain is described in this entry. This clone was detected a few times. What antigen it recognizes has not been identified. Per-base qualities were not stored, and no clone one base away is much larger. The germline V gene gives CDR1 as SGHVS and CDR2 as FNYEAQ. V has 5 bases trimmed and J has 8 bases trimmed; junction bases matching no gene number 9. Inclusive of the bounding cysteine and phenylalanine, the CDR3 is 15 residues long. Only the CDR3 region is kept as DNA, spanning 45 bases read in frame from base 1. These data belong to a study of blood T cell repertoires in COVID-19 (dated by TCRdb to 2018 to 2020). Concerning the study at large: Samples covering the acute and convalescent phases of COVID-19 were provided by collaborators in the United States, Italy and Spain. The prospective study material was composed of cDNA or gDNA derived from T cells, B-cell-depleted T cells, or PBMCs. Where available, HLA class I and class II types were obtained from metadata supplied by the sample provider rather than from assay-based typing. Deeply sampled blood TCRbeta repertoires from subjects exposed to, actively infected with, or recovered from COVID-19 were included in the dataset. The samples were drawn from two sources: the first 160 participants of the ongoing ImmuneRACE study, and some 1,300 subjects contributed by 6 global collaborators. The repertoires were released in a freely available public database intended as a resource for research on the immune response to SARS-CoV-2. Sample metadata almost always included a de-identified subject ID, COVID-19 status, age in years and sex.

Whole blood was collected in K2EDTA tubes by collaborating institutions according to the institutions' own protocols. For TCRbeta analysis, collaborator samples were shipped as frozen whole blood, as isolated PBMCs, or as DNA extracted from either sample type. TCRbeta CDR3 regions were amplified from genomic DNA using the immunoSEQ Assay, a bias-controlled multiplex PCR. Per the original workflow: Nucleated cell counts per sample were estimated from amplification of reference gene primers within the assay. To quantify the absolute abundance of each unique TCRbeta CDR3 rearrangement, sequence reads were collapsed and filtered. For each sample, productive Simpson clonality was calculated by taking the square root of Simpson's diversity index across productive rearrangements. As stored in TCRdb, this immuneACCESS dataset retains in-frame rearrangements with V and J assigned. A fraction of the clones does not appear; measured against another copy, unresolved V genes explain less than half of the discrepancy, and the remainder lacks a known reason. V and J calls and clone size are as listed in that table; D and trimming were resolved from the DNA. For this sample there are about 160,000 clones; about 92% appear just once. Jointly, the top ten make up about 18% of the sample.

Points the paper makes about the study in general: Clinical and demographic metadata were provided uncurated, with the amount varying by source and participant.

The sequenced material came from peripheral blood. The chain is encoded by TRBV7-6 joined to TRBJ1-2; TRBD1 fits 12 bases in the junction. The receptor comes from a man between 60 and 70 years old with active or convalescent COVID-19. CDR3 reads: CASSESGQGAEGYTF. The nucleotide sequence reads TGTGCCAGCAGCGAGTCGGGACAGGGGGCGGAAGGCTACACCTTC.